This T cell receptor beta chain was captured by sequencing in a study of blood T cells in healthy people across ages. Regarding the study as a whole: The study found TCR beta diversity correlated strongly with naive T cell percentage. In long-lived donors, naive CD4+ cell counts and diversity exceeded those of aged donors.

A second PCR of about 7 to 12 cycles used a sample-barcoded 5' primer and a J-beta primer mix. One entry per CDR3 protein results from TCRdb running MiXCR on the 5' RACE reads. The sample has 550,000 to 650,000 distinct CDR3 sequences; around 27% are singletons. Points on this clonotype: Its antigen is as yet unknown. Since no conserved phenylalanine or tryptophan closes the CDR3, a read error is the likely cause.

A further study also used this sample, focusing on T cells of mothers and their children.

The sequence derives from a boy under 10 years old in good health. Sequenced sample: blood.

CDR3 bases: TGTGCCAGCAGCTCCGGAACCTACGAGCAGTACTCC. Translated, it gives CASSSGTYEQYS. The chain uses TRBV12-3 or TRBV12-4 and TRBJ2-7; D is undetermined. This CDR3 is built from 12 residues. Trimming took off 6 bases at V and 2 bases at J, with 8 bases between the two ends.